These T cell receptor beta chains were read from a single sample in a study of T-cell reconstitution after alpha-beta-depleted transplantation in children. TCRdb used MiXCR to reprocess the PCR reads, holding one entry per CDR3 protein. The table lists 600,000 to 700,000 distinct CDR3 sequences, 16% of them singletons, with approximately 1% in the top ten. The sample in question was PBMCs from the stem cell graft donor, obtained from the stem cell graft. The receptors here all came from a human donor who donated a stem cell graft to a child with acute myeloid leukemia. The CDR3 runs from the conserved cysteine through the conserved F or W. The D gene is left open where the match is weak. Size values are once, few and many counts, or a class for expanded clones, and some rows have none.

J gene	V gene	clone size	D gene	CDR3 protein	CDR3 DNA
TRBJ2-7	TRBV7-9	NA	NA	CASSPPGTNYEQYF	TGTGCCAGCAGCCCCCCCGGGACGAACTACGAGCAGTACTTC
TRBJ1-4	TRBV7-2	few	NA	CASSIGTAEKLFF	TGTGCCAGCAGCATAGGGACCGCTGAAAAACTGTTTTTT
TRBJ1-5	TRBV20-1	many	TRBD1	CSARGGRGPGQPQHF	TGCAGTGCTAGAGGGGGCAGGGGGCCGGGTCAGCCCCAGCATTTT
TRBJ1-4	TRBV20-1	few	NA	CSARTPANEKLFF	TGCAGTGCTCGGACACCGGCTAATGAAAAACTGTTTTTT
TRBJ1-5	TRBV20-1	NA	TRBD1	CSARVPGQVNNQPQHF	TGCAGTGCTAGGGTACCGGGACAGGTGAACAATCAGCCCCAGCATTTT
TRBJ2-7	TRBV12-3/TRBV12-4	many	TRBD1	CASSLAGTGVNEQYF	TGTGCCAGCAGTTTAGCGGGGACAGGAGTGAACGAGCAGTACTTC
TRBJ2-2	TRBV7-2	few	NA	CASSLLVAGELFF	TGTGCCAGCAGCTTACTCGTTGCCGGGGAGCTGTTTTTT
TRBJ1-1	TRBV5-1	NA	NA	CASYMGGQNTEAFF	TGCGCCAGCTATATGGGAGGACAGAACACTGAAGCTTTCTTT
TRBJ1-1	TRBV7-9	NA	NA	CASSFGSGEEAFF	TGTGCCAGCAGCTTCGGCTCAGGGGAAGAAGCTTTCTTT
TRBJ2-2	TRBV4-3	NA	NA	CASSQDTASGKTGELFF	TGCGCCAGCAGCCAAGATACGGCCTCGGGGAAGACCGGGGAGCTGTTTTTT
TRBJ2-7	TRBV5-5	many	TRBD1	CASSRTPDRDEQYF	TGTGCCAGCAGCCGAACCCCGGACAGGGACGAGCAGTACTTC
TRBJ2-1	TRBV20-1	many	NA	CSARESRSSYNEQFF	TGCAGTGCTAGAGAATCCCGAAGCTCCTACAATGAGCAGTTCTTC
TRBJ2-1	TRBV7-8	many	NA	CASSLAGYYNEQFF	TGTGCCAGCAGCTTGGCGGGGTACTACAATGAGCAGTTCTTC
TRBJ1-2	TRBV29-1	NA	TRBD1	CSVLRGIYGYTF	TGCAGCGTCCTCAGGGGGATCTATGGCTACACCTTC
TRBJ2-3	TRBV5-1	NA	TRBD2	CASSLDPLGLAGSPSDTQYF	TGCGCCAGCAGCTTGGACCCTCTCGGACTAGCGGGTTCCCCATCAGATACGCAGTATTTT
TRBJ1-4	TRBV12-3/TRBV12-4	NA	NA	CASSFMGGEKLFF	TGTGCCAGCAGTTTCATGGGAGGAGAAAAACTGTTTTTT
TRBJ1-2	TRBV20-1	NA	NA	CSARVAGAGYTF	TGCAGTGCTAGAGTTGCCGGGGCCGGCTACACCTTC
TRBJ2-7	TRBV12-3/TRBV12-4	few	NA	CASSAGTVSLPHEQYF	TGTGCCAGCAGTGCGGGGACAGTCTCATTACCCCACGAGCAGTACTTC
TRBJ1-6	TRBV11-2	NA	NA	CASSLVGYNSPLHF	TGTGCCAGCAGCTTAGTGGGCTATAATTCACCCCTCCACTTT
TRBJ1-2	TRBV5-1	few	NA	CASSAGAGAGYGYTF	TGCGCCAGCAGCGCCGGGGCAGGCGCTGGCTATGGCTACACCTTC
TRBJ2-5	TRBV5-6	many	TRBD1	CASRIGGMETQYF	TGTGCCAGCAGGATAGGGGGCATGGAGACCCAGTACTTC
TRBJ2-3	TRBV6-5	many	TRBD1	CASSYGTGLDTQYF	TGTGCCAGCAGTTACGGGACAGGGTTAGATACGCAGTATTTT
TRBJ2-3	TRBV20-1	many	NA	CSAFGRGNTQYF	TGCAGTGCCTTTGGACGGGGGAATACGCAGTATTTT
TRBJ1-4	TRBV9	many	NA	CASSVGTAEKLFF	TGTGCCAGCAGCGTAGGGACAGCAGAAAAACTGTTTTTT